The 27 T cell receptor beta chains listed next were all sequenced from one sample in a study of CD4 T cells in relation to SARS-CoV-2 and coronaviruses (dated by TCRdb to the early 2020s). CD4+ T cells from unexposed donors were collected before the COVID-19 pandemic (2011-2018). The EasySep CD4+ T cell isolation kit was used to isolate CD4+ T cells once the cultures had run for roughly 10 days. No antigen has been assigned to these receptors. The method behind the library was the immunoSEQ multiplex PCR assay. Drawn from immuneACCESS, this table holds only the in-frame rearrangements with V and J called that TCRdb kept. Clones are partly lost; checked studies trace under half to an unresolved V gene and leave the rest unexplained. The sample table lists approximately 20,000 clones, 77% of them with a count of one. Roughly 25% of the sample goes to the ten largest clones. What was sequenced was CD4+ T cells from PBMCs, cultured in vitro. These receptors were obtained from a human donor in good health.

The chain recombines TRBV9 with TRBJ2-3; D unresolved. Germline V lookup: CDR1 SGDLS, CDR2 YYNGEE. The V end was cut by 0 bases, the J end by 1 base, with 9 bases between. CDR3 length: 15 residues. DNA for the CDR3: TGTGCCAGCAGCGTAGAGTTTCGCGGCACAGATACGCAGTATTTT. Translation: CASSVEFRGTDTQYF.

The chain couples TRBV6-2 or TRBV6-3 to TRBJ2-3; the match to TRBD2 covers 14 bases. Per germline, CDR1 MNHEY and CDR2 SVGEGT. The V and J ends lost 4 bases and 1 base, in that order; junction bases with no gene match: 7. This CDR3 comprises 18 residues. CDR3 coding DNA: TGTGCCAGCAGTTGGGGACTAGCGGGGGCCCCAGGCACAGATACGCAGTATTTT. This encodes CASSWGLAGAPGTDTQYF.

The CDR3 DNA follows: TGTGCCAGCAGCCCAGCGGCTCTCCAGAACACTGAAGCTTTCTTT. This translates into CASSPAALQNTEAFF. V gene TRBV25-1 combines with J gene TRBJ1-1, with D uncertain. Deletions cut 6 bases from V and 1 base from J, with 15 bases between. The CDR3 is 15 residues long. Germline V gene lookup returns CDR1 MGHDK and CDR2 SYGVNS.

V gene TRBV27 combines with J gene TRBJ1-1; no clear D. The CDR3 loop spans 14 amino acids. Trimming removed 6 bases from V and 0 bases from J, with 11 bases in between. Germline CDR1 and CDR2: MNHEY and SMNVEV (reference sequence). This CDR3 reads CASSPRHMNTEAFF. CDR3 sequence (DNA): TGTGCCAGCAGCCCCAGGCATATGAACACTGAAGCTTTCTTT.

V gene TRBV2 combines with J gene TRBJ2-2; D possibly corresponds to TRBD1 (6 bases). The CDR3 runs 14 residues. V was clipped by 8 bases and J by 0 bases, with 10 bases between them. Germline V gene lookup returns CDR1 SNHLY and CDR2 FYNNEI. The DNA of the CDR3 is TGTGCCAGCGTCGGACAGACGAACACCGGGGAGCTGTTTTTT. This sequence encodes CASVGQTNTGELFF.

The CDR3 nucleotides read TGTGCCAGCAGTGAAACGTGGACAGGGGACACCGGGGAGCTGTTTTTT. It specifies CASSETWTGDTGELFF. The V gene is TRBV6-4, the J gene TRBJ2-2; 9 nucleotides line up with TRBD1. The CDR3 spans 16 residues. V shed 3 bases and J 3 bases; nucleotides not matched to a gene: 5. Per the germline V gene, CDR1 is MRHNA and CDR2 is SNTAGT.

Points on this clone: One end of the junction is discordant with germline, which a read error may explain. This chain links TRBV19 with TRBJ1-1; D is unresolved. Looked up from germline, CDR1 is LNHDA and CDR2 is SQIVND (reference sequence). This CDR3 has 12 residues. CDR3 loop: CASSQRNSEAFF. In DNA, the CDR3 is TGTGCCAGTAGCCAGAGGAACAGTGAAGCTTTCTTT.

The rearrangement uses TRBV12-3 or TRBV12-4 and TRBJ1-5; TRBD1 agrees at 9 bases. With V trimmed by 6 bases and J by 10 bases, 7 bases remained unmatched. This CDR3 spans 13 amino acids. As DNA, the CDR3 is TGTGCCAGCAGCCCCCTGGACAGGGGCCCCCAGCATTTT. Protein sequence: CASSPLDRGPQHF.

This chain links TRBV7-2 with TRBJ2-7, with 9 bases aligning to TRBD2. CDR1 is SGHTA and CDR2 is FQGNSA in the germline V gene. There are 16 residues in the CDR3. The trim removed 5 bases at V and 2 bases at J, leaving 10 bases unmatched. In nucleotides, the CDR3 is TGTGCCAGCAGCCCCGCTAGCGGGGCTTCCCCCTACGAGCAGTACTTC. Its translation: CASSPASGASPYEQYF.

The CDR3 DNA sequence: TGTGCCAGTAGTACGCCGGGTGGGAGTGCAACTAATGAAAAACTGTTTTTT. It specifies CASSTPGGSATNEKLFF. The chain carries TRBV19 and TRBJ1-4; D call uncertain. V was cut by 4 bases and J by 0 bases, with 15 bases left in between. The CDR3 length is 17 residues. Per germline, CDR1 LNHDA and CDR2 SQIVND (reference sequence). Filled out from reference TRBV19 and TRBJ1-4, the complete variable domain reads DGGITQSPKYLFRKEGQNVTLSCEQNLNHDAMYWYRQDPGQGLRLIYYSQIVNDFQKGDIAEGYSVSREKKESFPLTVTSAQKNPTAFYLCASSTPGGSATNEKLFFGSGTQLSVL.

In its sample, this clone was seen once. The J gene is TRBJ2-7, the V gene TRBV4-2; D uncertain. The CDR3 runs 14 residues. Trimming removed 0 bases from V and 4 bases from J, with 10 bases in between. Germline V gene sequence: CDR1 LGHNA, CDR2 YNFKEQ. The CDR3 DNA is TGTGCCAGCAGCCAAGACCGCCTGGGGTACGAGCAGTACTTC. Translated: CASSQDRLGYEQYF.

The rearrangement joins TRBV3-1 (or the pseudogene TRBV3-2) to TRBJ1-4, with a tentative D call TRBD1 (5 bases). The germline CDR1 and CDR2 sequences are LGHDT and YNNKEL (reference sequence). The length of the CDR3 is 15 residues. The ends were cut back, 1 base at V and 5 bases at J, with 11 bases in the middle. The CDR3 coding sequence is TGTGCCAGCAGCCAAGGTGAGACAGCCAATGAAAAACTGTTTTTT. Amino acid sequence: CASSQGETANEKLFF.

The chain employs TRBV6-5 and TRBJ2-5; possible D gene TRBD2, 7 bases. CDR1 is MNHEY and CDR2 is SVGAGI in the germline V gene. Trimming took off 11 bases at V and 2 bases at J, with 15 bases between the two ends. The CDR3 extends over 13 amino acids. The CDR3 reads CAEGGKGQETQYF. CDR3 coding DNA: TGTGCCGAGGGGGGGAAAGGACAAGAGACCCAGTACTTC.

The rearrangement links TRBV6-6 to TRBJ2-1, with D perhaps matching TRBD2 (6 bases). Germline V gives CDR1 MNHNY, CDR2 SVGAGI (reference sequence). CDR3 length equals 12 residues. V was cut by 6 bases and J by 10 bases, with 13 bases left in between. In nucleotides, the CDR3 is TGTGCCAGCAGCTCCACTAGCTTCGAGCAGTTCTTC. This sequence encodes CASSSTSFEQFF.

V usage is TRBV30 and J usage is TRBJ2-5, with D perhaps TRBD1 (7 bases). The ends were cut back, 4 bases at V and 5 bases at J, with 20 bases in the middle. Germline assignment: CDR1 GTSNPN and CDR2 SVGIG (reference sequence). The CDR3 is made up of 15 amino acids. CDR3 amino acids: CAWIPPTGRTETQYF. CDR3 bases: TGTGCCTGGATCCCACCGACAGGGAGGACGGAGACCCAGTACTTC.

The genes are TRBV7-6 and TRBJ2-7; 8 bases are shared with TRBD2. The CDR3 spans 15 residues. Trimming took 5 bases from V and 4 from J; bases not matched to a gene: 10. Germline CDR1 and CDR2: SGHVS and FNYEAQ. CDR3 DNA: TGTGCCAGCAGCGTTGGAGCGGGAGAACTATACGAGCAGTACTTC. It codes for CASSVGAGELYEQYF.

The chain couples TRBV14 to TRBJ1-1, with D unclear. Germline V lookup: CDR1 SGHDN, CDR2 FVKESK. Trimming removed 4 bases at V and 5 bases at J, with 14 bases between. This CDR3 has 14 residues. DNA of the CDR3: TGTGCCAGCAGCCCTAGGACGTATTGGACTGAAGCTTTCTTT. Encoded protein: CASSPRTYWTEAFF.

This clone showed up just a few times. The chain is built from TRBV27 and TRBJ2-7, with a tentative D call TRBD1 (6 bases). There are 15 residues in the CDR3. Germline CDR1 and CDR2: MNHEY and SMNVEV (reference sequence). V shed 2 bases and J shed 3 bases, with 14 bases lying between them. The DNA for the CDR3 is TGTGCCAGCAGTTTACGGCAGGGGCTAAACTACGAGCAGTACTTC. Its protein is CASSLRQGLNYEQYF.

J is TRBJ1-4 and V is TRBV6-5, with 7 bases that match TRBD1. The V and J ends lost 6 bases and 3 bases, in that order; junction bases with no gene match: 4. This CDR3 has 14 amino acids. Germline lookup yields CDR1 MNHEY and CDR2 SVGAGI. This chain's CDR3 is CASSPTGSNEKLFF. In DNA, the CDR3 is TGTGCCAGCAGCCCGACAGGGTCTAATGAAAAACTGTTTTTT.

The rearrangement joins TRBV12-3 or TRBV12-4 to TRBJ1-5; unclear D gene. Trimming removed 6 bases at V and 7 bases at J, with 10 bases between. The CDR3 sequence is 12 residues long. The DNA for the CDR3 is TGTGCCAGCAGGTTGGGCAGACAGCCCCAGCATTTT. Protein product: CASRLGRQPQHF.

The V and J genes are TRBV14 and TRBJ2-1; possible D gene TRBD2, 6 bases. V was cut by 2 bases and J by 6 bases, with 23 bases left in between. Germline assignment: CDR1 SGHDN and CDR2 FVKESK. CDR3 size: 18 residues. CDR3 DNA: TGTGCCAGCAGCCAACTGCGAGGGGAGGTCGGGTTTCGCAATGAGCAGTTCTTC. Translating it yields CASSQLRGEVGFRNEQFF.

The gene calls are TRBV29-1 and TRBJ2-3; 8 bases line up with TRBD1. With 7 bases clipped from V and 3 bases from J, the junction kept 6 bases outside the gene matches. Germline assignment: CDR1 SQVTM and CDR2 ANQGSEA. CDR3 length equals 13 residues. The CDR3 DNA is TGCAGCGCACGACAGGGGAGGACAGATACGCAGTATTTT. This encodes CSARQGRTDTQYF.

J is TRBJ2-5 and V is TRBV24-1; weak D call: TRBD1 (6 bases). The CDR3 is made up of 14 amino acids. Germline CDR1 KGHDR, CDR2 SFDVKD. V was clipped by 7 bases and J by 0 bases, with 11 bases between them. The chain's CDR3 is CATRTGTNQETQYF. The CDR3 DNA follows: TGTGCCACCAGAACCGGGACAAACCAAGAGACCCAGTACTTC.

V usage is TRBV5-1 and J usage is TRBJ2-7; 9 bases map to TRBD2. The J segment lost 2 bases and the V segment lost 5 bases, leaving 5 bases of the junction unmatched. Germline-derived CDR1 and CDR2 are SGHRS and YFSETQ. The CDR3 length is 14 residues. The CDR3, as DNA: TGCGCCAGCAGACCTTTAGCGGGAGCCTACGAGCAGTACTTC. Residues: CASRPLAGAYEQYF.

CDR3 sequence reads: CASSLETPSSGNTIYF. For the CDR3, the DNA is TGTGCCAGCAGTCTGGAGACACCAAGCTCTGGAAACACCATATATTTT. The chain combines TRBV6-2 or TRBV6-3 with TRBJ1-3; D is ambiguous. Trimming cost V 5 bases and J 0 bases, with 14 bases left between them. The CDR3 totals 16 residues. Germline V gives CDR1 MNHEY, CDR2 SVGEGT.

This clone has just one count. This rearrangement joins TRBV2 to TRBJ1-5; possibly TRBD1 for D (5 bases). Trimming removed 3 bases from V and 6 bases from J, with 12 bases in between. CDR1 and CDR2 from the germline V gene are SNHLY and FYNNEI. This CDR3 region has 14 residues. The CDR3 nucleotides read TGTGCCAGCAGTGAGGGGCACCTCGGTCAGCCCCAGCATTTT. Translation: CASSEGHLGQPQHF. The variable domain in full, completed from reference TRBV2 and TRBJ1-5, reads EPEVTQTPSHQVTQMGQEVILRCVPISNHLYFYWYRQILGQKVEFLVSFYNNEISEKSEIFDDQFSVERPDGSNFTLKIRSTKLEDSAMYFCASSEGHLGQPQHFGDGTRLSIL.

The chain carries TRBV6-5 and TRBJ1-5; D might be TRBD1 (5 bases). V gave up 5 bases and J gave up 9 bases, with 14 bases separating them. There are 13 residues in the CDR3. Germline V lookup: CDR1 MNHEY, CDR2 SVGAGI. CDR3 coding DNA: TGTGCCAGCAGTCAGCAGGGTCTGGGGCCCCAGCATTTT. Amino acids: CASSQQGLGPQHF.